What follows are 13 T cell receptor beta chains derived from one specimen sequenced in a study of technical replicates of blood from four donors (dated by TCRdb to 2016 to 2017). The library was prepared using the immunoSEQ multiplex PCR assay. Held by TCRdb, this immuneACCESS table contains in-frame sequences only and omits some clones. Under half of the omission traces to an unresolved V gene where checked; the cause of the rest is unknown. The sample includes 95,000 to 100,000 clones, with just over 95% observed a single time. The ten largest clones represent approximately 0.2% of the sample. Material: T cells isolated from PBMCs. The receptors were sampled from a human donor in good health.

The chain is built from TRBV19 and TRBJ1-2, with 10 bases fitting TRBD1. Per germline, CDR1 LNHDA and CDR2 SQIVND (reference sequence). The CDR3 loop spans 13 amino acids. The V and J ends lost 5 bases and 7 bases, in that order; junction bases with no gene match: 4. CDR3 sequence: CASSRDRGGGYTF. CDR3 coding DNA: TGTGCCAGTAGTCGGGACAGGGGAGGTGGCTACACCTTC.

The gene calls are TRBV27 and TRBJ1-4, with D possibly matching TRBD1 (6 bases). Trimming stripped 3 bases from V and 8 bases from J, with 16 bases between. This CDR3 contains 15 residues. Germline CDR1 is MNHEY and CDR2 is SMNVEV (reference sequence). The CDR3: CASSFVGAGEEKLFF. CDR3 coding DNA: TGTGCCAGCAGTTTTGTCGGTGCAGGGGAGGAAAAACTGTTTTTT.

The chain uses TRBV7-2 and TRBJ2-4, with 13 bases aligning to TRBD2. Germline trimming cut 5 bases from V and 1 base from J; bases unmatched to any gene: 11. The germline gives CDR1 SGHTA, CDR2 FQGNSA. This CDR3 has 19 amino acids. CDR3 residues: CASSVAGTSGIDAKNIQYF. CDR3 nucleotide sequence: TGTGCCAGCAGCGTCGCCGGGACTAGCGGGATAGATGCCAAAAACATTCAGTACTTC.

This sequence joins TRBV19 and TRBJ2-3; possibly TRBD1 for D (5 bases). The V end lost 6 bases, the J end lost 1 base, and 11 bases lay between the germline ends. The CDR3 runs 14 residues. CDR1 is LNHDA and CDR2 is SQIVND in the germline V gene (reference sequence). Here the CDR3 reads CASSYLGGTDTQYF. CDR3 coding DNA: TGTGCCAGTAGCTACCTAGGGGGCACAGATACGCAGTATTTT.

This chain connects TRBV7-7 to TRBJ2-5; TRBD2 might be the D (6 bases). The CDR3 consists of 15 residues. Deletions cut 3 bases from V and 5 bases from J, with 16 bases between. The V gene's germline CDR1 is SSHAT and CDR2 FNYEAQ (reference sequence). This CDR3 reads CASSLSLGEVETQYF. The CDR3, as DNA: TGTGCCAGCAGCTTGAGTTTGGGGGAGGTGGAGACCCAGTACTTC.

This sequence joins TRBV6-1 and TRBJ2-5, with D tentatively TRBD2 (6 bases). Germline V CDR1 and CDR2: MNHNS, SASEGT. The CDR3 consists of 15 residues. V was pared by 4 bases and J by 4 bases, with 16 bases between. CDR3 amino acids: CASSAVGAGRETQYF. In DNA, the CDR3 is TGTGCCAGCAGTGCGGTCGGGGCGGGGAGAGAGACCCAGTACTTC.

CDR3 sequence reads: CASSFVRDTGELFF. The CDR3 nucleotides read TGTGCCAGCAGCTTCGTCAGGGACACCGGGGAGCTGTTTTTT. The rearrangement uses TRBV7-9 and TRBJ2-2; D possibly corresponds to TRBD1 (5 bases). The CDR3 covers 14 residues. V lost 3 bases to trimming and J lost 3 bases, with 8 bases between them. The germline V gene has CDR1 SEHNR and CDR2 FQNEAQ (reference sequence). Drawing the rest from reference TRBV7-9 and TRBJ2-2, the complete variable domain is DTGVSQNPRHKITKRGQNVTFRCDPISEHNRLYWYRQTLGQGPEFLTYFQNEAQLEKSRLLSDRFSAERPKGSFSTLEIQRTEQGDSAMYLCASSFVRDTGELFFGEGSRLTVL.

The CDR3 DNA follows: TGTGCCAGCATTGGGGGGATCCACTACGAGCAGTACTTC. Its protein is CASIGGIHYEQYF. V gene TRBV2 combines with J gene TRBJ2-7, with D possibly matching TRBD2 (6 bases). Germline V lookup: CDR1 SNHLY, CDR2 FYNNEI. CDR3 length: 13 amino acids. V gave up 7 bases and J gave up 3 bases, with 13 bases separating them.

V usage is TRBV4-1 and J usage is TRBJ2-7; maybe TRBD2 (5 bases). Germline V gene sequence: CDR1 MGHRA, CDR2 YSYEKL. Trimming shortened V by 0 bases and J by 0 bases, and 12 bases separated the two germline ends. The CDR3 loop spans 16 amino acids. CDR3 in DNA: TGCGCCAGCAGCCAAGATCCCAGCGGTCCCTCCTACGAGCAGTACTTC. This sequence encodes CASSQDPSGPSYEQYF.

The CDR3 reads CASSGPIGLGRGQYF. The CDR3 DNA sequence: TGTGCCAGCAGTGGCCCCATCGGTCTGGGGAGAGGGCAGTACTTC. This rearrangement joins TRBV6-1 to TRBJ2-7; the D gene is possibly TRBD2 (5 bases). Trimming shortened V by 4 bases and J by 9 bases, and 22 bases separated the two germline ends. Germline CDR1 and CDR2: MNHNS and SASEGT. The CDR3 totals 15 residues.

J is TRBJ1-6 and V is TRBV27; a possible D gene is TRBD1 (5 bases). The V and J ends lost 7 bases and 13 bases respectively, with 20 bases between them. CDR3 length equals 14 residues. Germline loops: CDR1 MNHEY, CDR2 SMNVEV (reference sequence). CDR3 residues: CASKSRVFRYPLHF. CDR3 DNA sequence: TGTGCCAGCAAATCCAGGGTTTTCCGTTATCCCCTCCACTTT.

The chain couples TRBV2 to TRBJ2-7; D unclear. Trimming removed 2 bases from V and 4 bases from J, with 3 bases in between. Per the germline V gene, CDR1 is SNHLY and CDR2 is FYNNEI. The CDR3 runs 11 residues. The CDR3 DNA sequence: TGTGCCAGCAGTGAACTGTACGAGCAGTACTTC. This encodes CASSELYEQYF.

The CDR3 sequence: CASKGTGASEKLFF. The CDR3 DNA is TGTGCCAGCAAAGGGACAGGGGCGAGCGAAAAACTGTTTTTT. The rearrangement joins TRBV6-1 to TRBJ1-4; the match to TRBD1 covers 10 bases. Germline CDR1 MNHNS, CDR2 SASEGT. This CDR3 spans 14 amino acids. V gave up 7 bases and J gave up 8 bases; unmatched junction bases: 7.